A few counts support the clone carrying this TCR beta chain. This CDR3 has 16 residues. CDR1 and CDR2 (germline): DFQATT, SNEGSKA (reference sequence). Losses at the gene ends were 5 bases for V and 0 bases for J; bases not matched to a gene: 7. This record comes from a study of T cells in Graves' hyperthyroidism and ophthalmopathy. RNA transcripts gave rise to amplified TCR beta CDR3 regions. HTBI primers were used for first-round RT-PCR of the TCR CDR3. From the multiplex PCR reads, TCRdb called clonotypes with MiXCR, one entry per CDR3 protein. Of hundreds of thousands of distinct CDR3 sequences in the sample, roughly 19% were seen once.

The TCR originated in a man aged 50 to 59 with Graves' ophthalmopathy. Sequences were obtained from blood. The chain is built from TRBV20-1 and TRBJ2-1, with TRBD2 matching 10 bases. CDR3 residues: CSAPLASGSSYNEQFF. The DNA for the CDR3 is TGCAGTGCTCCCTTGGCTAGCGGGAGCTCCTACAATGAGCAGTTCTTC.